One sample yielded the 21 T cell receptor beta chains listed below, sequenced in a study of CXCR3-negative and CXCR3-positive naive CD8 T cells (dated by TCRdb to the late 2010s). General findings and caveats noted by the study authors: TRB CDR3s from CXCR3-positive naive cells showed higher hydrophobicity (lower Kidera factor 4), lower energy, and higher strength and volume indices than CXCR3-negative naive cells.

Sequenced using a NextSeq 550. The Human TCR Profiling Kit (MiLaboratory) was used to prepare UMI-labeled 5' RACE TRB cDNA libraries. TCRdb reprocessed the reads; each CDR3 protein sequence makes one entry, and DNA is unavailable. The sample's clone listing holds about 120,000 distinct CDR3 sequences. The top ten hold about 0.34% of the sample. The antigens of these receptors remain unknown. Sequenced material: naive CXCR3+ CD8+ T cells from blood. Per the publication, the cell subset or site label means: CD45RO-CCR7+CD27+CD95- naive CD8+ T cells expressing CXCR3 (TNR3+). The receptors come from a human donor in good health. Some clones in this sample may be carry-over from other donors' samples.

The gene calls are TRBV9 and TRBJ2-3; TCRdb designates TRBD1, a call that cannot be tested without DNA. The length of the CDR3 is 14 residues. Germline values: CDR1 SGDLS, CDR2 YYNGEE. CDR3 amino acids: CASSAGGSTGTQYF.

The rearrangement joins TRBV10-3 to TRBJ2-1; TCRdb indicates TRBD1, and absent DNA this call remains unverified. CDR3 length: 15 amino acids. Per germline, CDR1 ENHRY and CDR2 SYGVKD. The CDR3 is CAISDGGQNYNEQFF.

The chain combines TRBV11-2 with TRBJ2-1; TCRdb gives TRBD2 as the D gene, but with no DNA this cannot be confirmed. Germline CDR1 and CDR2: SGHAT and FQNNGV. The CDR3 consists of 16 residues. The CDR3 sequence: CASSLGTSGSYNEQFF. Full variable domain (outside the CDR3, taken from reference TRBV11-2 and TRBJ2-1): EAGVAQSPRYKIIEKRQSVAFWCNPISGHATLYWYQQILGQGPKLLIQFQNNGVVDDSQLPKDRFSAERLKGVDSTLKIQPAKLEDSAVYLCASSLGTSGSYNEQFFGPGTRLTVL.

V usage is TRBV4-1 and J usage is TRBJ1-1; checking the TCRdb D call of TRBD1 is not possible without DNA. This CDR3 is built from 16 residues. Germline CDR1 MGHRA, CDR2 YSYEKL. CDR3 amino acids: CASSRNTGHKNTEAFF.

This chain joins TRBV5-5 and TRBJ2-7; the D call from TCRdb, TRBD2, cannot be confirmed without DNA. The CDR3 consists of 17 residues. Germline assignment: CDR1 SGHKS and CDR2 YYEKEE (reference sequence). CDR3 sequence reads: CASSLPGLAGFSYEQYF.

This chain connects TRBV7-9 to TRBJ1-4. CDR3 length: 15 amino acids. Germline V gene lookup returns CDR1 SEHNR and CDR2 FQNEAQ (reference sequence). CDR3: CASSQLRPTNEKLFF. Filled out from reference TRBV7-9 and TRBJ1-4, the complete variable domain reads DTGVSQNPRHKITKRGQNVTFRCDPISEHNRLYWYRQTLGQGPEFLTYFQNEAQLEKSRLLSDRFSAERPKGSFSTLEIQRTEQGDSAMYLCASSQLRPTNEKLFFGSGTQLSVL.

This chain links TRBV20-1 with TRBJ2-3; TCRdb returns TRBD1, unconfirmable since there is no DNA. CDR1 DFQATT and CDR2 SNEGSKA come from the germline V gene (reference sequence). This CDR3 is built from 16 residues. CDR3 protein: CSALGGAEVSTDTQYF.

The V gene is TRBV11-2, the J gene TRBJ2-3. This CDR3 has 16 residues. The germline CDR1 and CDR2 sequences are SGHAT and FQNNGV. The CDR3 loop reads CASSHLGYGVTDTQYF.

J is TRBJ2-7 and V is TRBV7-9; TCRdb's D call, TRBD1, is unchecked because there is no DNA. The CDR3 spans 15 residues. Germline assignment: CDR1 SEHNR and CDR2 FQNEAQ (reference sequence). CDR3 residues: CASSAGPVHPYEQYF. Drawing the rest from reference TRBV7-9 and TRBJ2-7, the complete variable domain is DTGVSQNPRHKITKRGQNVTFRCDPISEHNRLYWYRQTLGQGPEFLTYFQNEAQLEKSRLLSDRFSAERPKGSFSTLEIQRTEQGDSAMYLCASSAGPVHPYEQYFGPGTRLTVT.

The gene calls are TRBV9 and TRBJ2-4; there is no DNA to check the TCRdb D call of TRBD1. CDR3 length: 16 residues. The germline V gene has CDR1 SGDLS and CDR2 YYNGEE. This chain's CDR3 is CASSVFVEGGLNIQYF.

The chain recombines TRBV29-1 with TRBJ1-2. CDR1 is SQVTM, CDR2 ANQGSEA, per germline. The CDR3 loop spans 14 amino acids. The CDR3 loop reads CSVRNEMTNYGYTF.

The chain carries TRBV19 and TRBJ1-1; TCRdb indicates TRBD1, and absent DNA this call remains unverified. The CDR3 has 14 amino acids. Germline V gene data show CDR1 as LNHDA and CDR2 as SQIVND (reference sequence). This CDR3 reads CASSTGTGHTEAFF. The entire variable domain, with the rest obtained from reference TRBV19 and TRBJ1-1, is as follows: DGGITQSPKYLFRKEGQNVTLSCEQNLNHDAMYWYRQDPGQGLRLIYYSQIVNDFQKGDIAEGYSVSREKKESFPLTVTSAQKNPTAFYLCASSTGTGHTEAFFGQGTRLTVV.

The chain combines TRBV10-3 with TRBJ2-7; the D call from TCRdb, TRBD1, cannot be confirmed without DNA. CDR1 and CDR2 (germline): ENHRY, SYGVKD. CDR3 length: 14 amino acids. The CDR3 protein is CAFFEPQGVYEQYF.

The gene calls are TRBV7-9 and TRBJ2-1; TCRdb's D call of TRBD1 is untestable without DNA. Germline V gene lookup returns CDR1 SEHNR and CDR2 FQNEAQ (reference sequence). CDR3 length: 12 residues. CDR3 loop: CASSPPYGEQFF.

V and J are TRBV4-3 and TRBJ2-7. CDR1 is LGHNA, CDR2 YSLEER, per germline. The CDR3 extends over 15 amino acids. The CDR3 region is CASSQEDVDNYEQYF.

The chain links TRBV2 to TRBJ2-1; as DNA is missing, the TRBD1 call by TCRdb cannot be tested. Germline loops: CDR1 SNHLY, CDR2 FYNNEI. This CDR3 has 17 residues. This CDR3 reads CASKQIPAGPREGEQFF.

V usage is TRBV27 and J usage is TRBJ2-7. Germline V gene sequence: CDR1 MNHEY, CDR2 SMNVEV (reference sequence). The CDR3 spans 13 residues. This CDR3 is CASSLSGTNEQYF.

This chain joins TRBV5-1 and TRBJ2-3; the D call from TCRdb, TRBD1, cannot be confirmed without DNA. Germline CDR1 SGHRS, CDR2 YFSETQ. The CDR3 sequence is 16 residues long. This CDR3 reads CASSLDRDEGLYTQYF. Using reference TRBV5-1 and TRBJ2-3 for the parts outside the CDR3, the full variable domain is KAGVTQTPRYLIKTRGQQVTLSCSPISGHRSVSWYQQTPGQGLQFLFEYFSETQRNKGNFPGRFSGRQFSNSRSEMNVSTLELGDSALYLCASSLDRDEGLYTQYFGPGTRLTVL.

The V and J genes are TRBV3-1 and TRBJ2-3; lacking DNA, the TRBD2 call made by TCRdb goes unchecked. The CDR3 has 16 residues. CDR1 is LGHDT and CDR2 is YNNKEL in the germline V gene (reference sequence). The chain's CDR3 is CASSPVAGDIADTQYF.

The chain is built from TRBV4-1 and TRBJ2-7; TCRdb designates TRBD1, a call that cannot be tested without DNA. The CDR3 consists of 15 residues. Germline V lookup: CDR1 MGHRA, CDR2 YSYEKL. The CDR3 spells CASSQFGQVRLEQYF.

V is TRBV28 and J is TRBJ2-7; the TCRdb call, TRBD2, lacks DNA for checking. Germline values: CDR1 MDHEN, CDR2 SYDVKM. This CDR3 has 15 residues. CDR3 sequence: CASNTNPLGGYEQYF.